This passage covers 7 T cell receptor beta chains from one sample sequenced in a study of PD-L1 blockade in urothelial cancer. Profiling relied on immunoSEQ multiplex PCR, and the TCRdb table lists in-frame clones only, not all of them. The sample lists 38,000 or so clones, around 83% seen once, with roughly 16% in the top ten. Sequencing was performed on PBMCs, taken around atezolizumab (anti-PD-L1) treatment. The receptors stem from a man in his sixties with urothelial cancer.

This clone appeared once. The gene calls are TRBV28 and TRBJ1-2; 9 bases agree with TRBD1. The CDR3 is 14 amino acids. V was clipped by 5 bases and J by 8 bases; unmatched bases: 9. Germline values: CDR1 MDHEN, CDR2 SYDVKM. CDR3 sequence reads: CASSPRDRVEGYTF. CDR3 nucleotides: TGTGCCAGCAGTCCGAGGGACAGGGTGGAGGGCTACACCTTC.

By share, this clone counts as medium-sized. This chain links TRBV4-2 with TRBJ1-1; D unclear. This CDR3 region has 12 residues. Trimming took off 4 bases at V and 8 bases at J, with 11 bases between the two ends. Germline loops: CDR1 LGHNA, CDR2 YNFKEQ. The DNA for the CDR3 is TGTGCCAGCAGCCCCGCCGCGCAAGAAGCTTTCTTT. Translating it yields CASSPAAQEAFF.

This clone is a singleton in its sample. The chain uses TRBV29-1 and TRBJ2-7; 7 bases agree with TRBD1. V trimming: 5 bases; J trimming: 6 bases; junction bases outside the gene matches: 7. Looked up from germline, CDR1 is SQVTM and CDR2 is ANQGSEA. This CDR3 spans 12 amino acids. CDR3 sequence: CSVLTGVSEQYF. The CDR3 DNA sequence: TGCAGCGTTCTTACAGGGGTAAGCGAGCAGTACTTC.

The chain couples TRBV28 to TRBJ1-2; 7 bases are shared with TRBD1. Per the germline V gene, CDR1 is MDHEN and CDR2 is SYDVKM. Trimming at V came to 1 base and at J to 3 bases, leaving 5 bases not matched to a gene. CDR3 length: 15 amino acids. The CDR3 coding sequence is TGTGCCAGCAGTTTATCGACAGGGTCTTACTATGGCTACACCTTC. Encoded protein: CASSLSTGSYYGYTF.

Only one count was recorded for this clone. V and J are TRBV14 and TRBJ1-2; no clear D gene. V was pared by 0 bases and J by 7 bases, with 12 bases between. The CDR3 runs 14 residues. Germline CDR1 SGHDN, CDR2 FVKESK. The CDR3 nucleotides read TGTGCCAGCAGCCAAGATCGGGGAGTTGCTGGCTACACCTTC. It encodes CASSQDRGVAGYTF. Complete variable domain (other parts from reference TRBV14 and TRBJ1-2): EAGVTQFPSHSVIEKGQTVTLRCDPISGHDNLYWYRRVMGKEIKFLLHFVKESKQDESGMPNNRFLAERTGGTYSTLKVQPAELEDSGVYFCASSQDRGVAGYTFGSGTRLTVV.

This clone is judged medium-sized. For the CDR3, the DNA is TGTGCCAGCAGTGCCTCGGCCCCGGGACTCGGAACCTACGAGCAGTACTTC. This translates into CASSASAPGLGTYEQYF. The chain employs TRBV27 and TRBJ2-7; perhaps TRBD2 as D (6 bases). The CDR3 has 17 residues. The germline V and J ends were trimmed by 5 bases and 2 bases, with 22 bases remaining between them. The germline gives CDR1 MNHEY, CDR2 SMNVEV (reference sequence).

V is TRBV10-3 and J is TRBJ1-5, with D possibly being TRBD1 (5 bases). The germline gives CDR1 ENHRY, CDR2 SYGVKD. The CDR3 covers 14 residues. V was pared by 2 bases and J by 4 bases, with 9 bases between. CDR3 in amino acids: CAISEGGDNQPQHF. The CDR3 region has the DNA TGTGCCATCAGTGAGGGGGGGGATAATCAGCCCCAGCATTTT.